What follows are 32 T cell receptor beta chains derived from one specimen sequenced in a study of blood T cell repertoires in COVID-19. Some clones are missing from TCRdb's copy, which holds only in-frame ones; the method was immunoSEQ multiplex PCR. The data hold roughly 99,000 clones, with roughly 80% observed a single time. Sequenced sample: peripheral blood. The receptors stem from a woman at least 80 years old with acute or convalescent COVID-19.

The chain is built from TRBV4-3 and TRBJ1-6; TRBD1 agrees at 9 bases. The junction had 8 bases not matched to a gene; V was cut back by 4 bases and J by 7 bases. The germline CDR1 and CDR2 sequences are LGHNA and YSLEER. The CDR3 contains 16 residues. In DNA form, the CDR3 reads TGCGCCAGCAGCCGGCAGGGGACAGGGAAAAATTCACCCCTCCACTTT. It specifies CASSRQGTGKNSPLHF.

The V and J genes are TRBV7-9 and TRBJ2-1; TRBD2 matches 8 bases. The germline CDR1 and CDR2 sequences are SEHNR and FQNEAQ (reference sequence). V trimming: 4 bases; J trimming: 8 bases; junction bases outside the gene matches: 13. The CDR3 has 16 amino acids. CDR3 nucleotide sequence: TGTGCCAGCAGCTCAATAGCGGGGTCTTTAATCTATGAGCAGTTCTTC. Its protein is CASSSIAGSLIYEQFF.

The chain carries TRBV7-9 and TRBJ2-3; the match to TRBD1 covers 9 bases. The CDR3 is 14 residues long. V dropped 10 bases and J dropped 3; count of bases not matched to a gene: 8. The germline V gene has CDR1 SEHNR and CDR2 FQNEAQ (reference sequence). CDR3: CATSGTGSTDTQYF. In nucleotides, the CDR3 is TGTGCCACTTCCGGGACAGGGAGTACAGATACGCAGTATTTT.

The V call is TRBV7-9, the J call TRBJ1-1; a possible D gene is TRBD1 (5 bases). The CDR3 loop spans 13 amino acids. Trimming stripped 3 bases from V and 6 bases from J, with 11 bases between. Germline V gene data show CDR1 as SEHNR and CDR2 as FQNEAQ (reference sequence). The CDR3 DNA is TGTGCCAGCAGCTTTGGGTGGGGGGCTGAAGCTTTCTTT. Amino acids: CASSFGWGAEAFF.

The CDR3 DNA reads as TGTGCCAGCAGCCCCTCCCGGACACCGACGGGGGAACTGTTTTTT. It is translated as CASSPSRTPTGELFF. The rearrangement links TRBV28 to TRBJ1-4; D may be TRBD1 (5 bases). The CDR3 has 15 residues. The V gene's germline CDR1 is MDHEN and CDR2 SYDVKM. The V end was cut by 6 bases, the J end by 12 bases, with 23 bases between.

For the CDR3, the DNA is TGCAGTGCTAGTGGGGGCGCGTACGAGCAGTACTTC. Translation: CSASGGAYEQYF. The chain couples TRBV20-1 to TRBJ2-7, with D possibly matching TRBD1 (6 bases). Trimming pared 3 bases from V and 4 bases from J, leaving 10 bases between. CDR1 and CDR2 from the germline V gene are DFQATT and SNEGSKA (reference sequence). The CDR3 spans 12 residues.

The chain recombines TRBV7-9 with TRBJ1-3; D is unclear. Per germline, CDR1 SEHNR and CDR2 FQNEAQ (reference sequence). Trimming took off 1 base at V and 2 bases at J, with 12 bases between the two ends. The CDR3 consists of 16 residues. The CDR3 region has the DNA TGTGCCAGCAGCTTAGGAAGTCTCACGGCTGGAAACACCATATATTTT. Translation: CASSLGSLTAGNTIYF.

This clone has a handful of counts. The chain combines TRBV5-1 with TRBJ1-2, with D possibly matching TRBD1 (5 bases). Germline values: CDR1 SGHRS, CDR2 YFSETQ. This CDR3 comprises 14 residues. Trimming removed 0 bases from V and 5 bases from J, with 11 bases in between. DNA of the CDR3: TGCGCCAGCAGCTTGGCCCAGACAGAGTATGGCTACACCTTC. Its translation is CASSLAQTEYGYTF.

The chain is built from TRBV5-6 and TRBJ2-1, with 10 bases aligning to TRBD2. V was pared by 5 bases and J by 5 bases, with 4 bases of the junction left unmatched. CDR1 and CDR2 (germline): SGHDT, YYEEEE. There are 14 residues in the CDR3. The CDR3 sequence is CASRLLAGNNEQFF. Here the CDR3 DNA reads TGTGCCAGCAGGCTACTAGCGGGGAACAATGAGCAGTTCTTC.

The chain has TRBV11-2 and TRBJ2-7; TRBD2 matches 8 bases. J was trimmed by 2 bases and V by 0 bases; bases with no gene match: 9. This CDR3 comprises 17 residues. Germline lookup yields CDR1 SGHAT and CDR2 FQNNGV. The CDR3 sequence: CASSLDRGGGFAYEQYV. The CDR3 DNA reads as TGTGCCAGCAGCTTAGATCGAGGCGGGGGGTTCGCCTACGAGCAGTACGTC.

The CDR3 is CAWSSQASGNTIYF. The CDR3, as DNA: TGTGCCTGGAGTTCCCAGGCCTCTGGAAACACCATATATTTT. The V and J genes are TRBV30 and TRBJ1-3; D uncertain. The length of the CDR3 is 14 residues. V lost 2 bases and J 0 bases, leaving 8 bases between the germline ends. Germline V lookup: CDR1 GTSNPN, CDR2 SVGIG (reference sequence).

The gene calls are TRBV7-2 and TRBJ1-2; D may be TRBD1 (6 bases). The CDR3 runs 13 residues. In germline, CDR1 is SGHTA, CDR2 FQGNSA. V was pared by 3 bases and J by 2 bases, with 7 bases between. The CDR3 DNA sequence: TGTGCCAGCAGCTTTCAGGGGAACTATGGCTACACCTTC. Translated, it gives CASSFQGNYGYTF.

V and J are TRBV9 and TRBJ1-6, with D possibly TRBD1 on 5 matching bases. The CDR3 runs 15 residues. V was clipped by 3 bases and J by 2 bases, with 9 bases between them. Germline V gives CDR1 SGDLS, CDR2 YYNGEE. The chain's CDR3 is CASSATDTYNSPLHF. The CDR3 DNA sequence: TGTGCCAGCAGCGCGACGGACACCTATAATTCACCCCTCCACTTT.

This chain uses TRBV2 with TRBJ1-3; 9 nucleotides match TRBD1. This CDR3 region has 14 residues. Germline V gene sequence: CDR1 SNHLY, CDR2 FYNNEI. J gave up 4 bases and V 7 bases, and 5 bases lay outside the gene matches. This CDR3 reads CASTTGGTGNTIYF. CDR3 nucleotide sequence: TGTGCCAGCACTACAGGGGGCACAGGAAACACCATATATTTT.

CDR3 sequence: CASSETSGAYEQYF. CDR3 coding DNA: TGTGCCAGTAGTGAGACTAGCGGCGCCTACGAGCAGTACTTC. This rearrangement joins TRBV19 to TRBJ2-7; TRBD2 matches at 9 bases. CDR3 length equals 14 residues. Germline CDR1 LNHDA, CDR2 SQIVND (reference sequence). The trim removed 5 bases at V and 2 bases at J, leaving 4 bases unmatched. Based on the CDR3 plus reference TRBV19 and TRBJ2-7, the full variable domain is DGGITQSPKYLFRKEGQNVTLSCEQNLNHDAMYWYRQDPGQGLRLIYYSQIVNDFQKGDIAEGYSVSREKKESFPLTVTSAQKNPTAFYLCASSETSGAYEQYFGPGTRLTVT.

The chain employs TRBV6-2 or TRBV6-3 and TRBJ1-6; 8 positions agree with TRBD1. CDR3 size: 14 residues. V was pared by 4 bases and J by 7 bases, with 3 bases of the junction left unmatched. Germline V lookup: CDR1 MNHEY, CDR2 SVGEGT. CDR3 in DNA: TGTGCCAGCAGTTTGGACAGGGAAAATTCACCCCTCCACTTT. Translated: CASSLDRENSPLHF.

This chain uses TRBV24-1 with TRBJ2-1; 9 nucleotides line up with TRBD1. The junction had 9 bases not matched to a gene; V was cut back by 3 bases and J by 7 bases. Germline V gene data show CDR1 as KGHDR and CDR2 as SFDVKD. This CDR3 comprises 16 residues. The CDR3 spells CATSDPPGQGKNEQFF. For the CDR3, the DNA is TGTGCCACCAGTGATCCTCCGGGACAGGGAAAAAATGAGCAGTTCTTC.

The genes are TRBV12-3 or TRBV12-4 and TRBJ2-5; 7 bases map to TRBD1. The CDR3 consists of 13 residues. Unmatched junction bases numbered 1, after V lost 4 bases and J lost 2 bases. The CDR3 loop is CASSWTGQETQYF. The DNA of the CDR3 is TGTGCCAGCAGTTGGACAGGACAAGAGACCCAGTACTTC.

This chain links TRBV12-3 or TRBV12-4 with TRBJ2-3, with D unclear. Trimming pared 3 bases from V and 1 base from J, leaving 5 bases between. The CDR3 runs to 13 residues. The CDR3 loop is CASSFPGTDTQYF. The CDR3 DNA is TGTGCCAGCAGTTTCCCAGGCACAGATACGCAGTATTTT.

This chain connects TRBV7-8 to TRBJ2-1; TRBD2 agrees at 14 bases. The CDR3 totals 17 residues. Germline V CDR1 and CDR2: SGHVS, FQNEAQ. V was clipped by 4 bases and J by 7 bases; unmatched bases: 9. CDR3 region: CASSSPRLAGGRNEQFF. CDR3 DNA sequence: TGTGCCAGCAGCTCCCCCCGACTAGCGGGGGGGCGAAATGAGCAGTTCTTC.

The chain couples TRBV7-9 to TRBJ1-2; tentatively, D is TRBD1 (6 bases). The CDR3 has 14 residues. Per germline, CDR1 SEHNR and CDR2 FQNEAQ (reference sequence). Trimming shortened V by 5 bases and J by 2 bases, and 12 bases separated the two germline ends. In nucleotides, the CDR3 is TGTGCCAGCAGCCGTGGACAGACCAACTATGGCTACACCTTC. Its protein product is CASSRGQTNYGYTF.

This clone turned up a few times. The chain recombines TRBV2 with TRBJ1-1, with D maybe TRBD1 (5 bases). This CDR3 is 13 amino acids long. Per the germline V gene, CDR1 is SNHLY and CDR2 is FYNNEI. Deletions cut 6 bases from V and 3 bases from J, with 11 bases between. This CDR3 reads CASRGAGYTEAFF. CDR3 DNA sequence: TGTGCCAGCAGAGGGGCAGGATACACTGAAGCTTTCTTT.

J is TRBJ1-4 and V is TRBV7-9; TRBD1 might be the D (6 bases). Germline assignment: CDR1 SEHNR and CDR2 FQNEAQ (reference sequence). The ends were cut back, 5 bases at V and 7 bases at J, with 17 bases in the middle. This CDR3 has 15 residues. In nucleotides, the CDR3 is TGTGCCAGCAGCCCCGCGGGGGCAACAACTGAAAAACTGTTTTTT. Encoded protein: CASSPAGATTEKLFF.

This clone has only one observation. This rearrangement joins TRBV18 to TRBJ2-3, with a possible D match to TRBD1 (5 bases). From germline, CDR1 is KGHSH and CDR2 LQKENI. This CDR3 region has 15 residues. V gave up 2 bases and J gave up 1 base, with 10 bases separating them. The CDR3 spells CASSPRTQGTDTQYF. The CDR3 DNA is TGTGCCAGCTCACCAAGGACACAGGGCACAGATACGCAGTATTTT.

This chain joins TRBV2 and TRBJ2-7; 9 positions match TRBD2. The CDR3 is 15 amino acids. V lost 3 bases to trimming and J lost 4 bases; unmatched junction nucleotides: 7. Germline-derived CDR1 and CDR2 are SNHLY and FYNNEI. The CDR3 sequence is CASSEGSGGKYEQYV. The CDR3 region has the DNA TGTGCCAGCAGTGAGGGTAGCGGGGGAAAATACGAGCAGTACGTC.

The CDR3 sequence: CATSDRPDSGTGGPGELFF. The CDR3 DNA reads TGTGCCACCAGTGATCGCCCAGATTCCGGGACAGGGGGCCCCGGGGAGCTGTTTTTT. V and J are TRBV24-1 and TRBJ2-2, with TRBD1 matching 12 bases. The CDR3 runs to 19 residues. CDR1 KGHDR and CDR2 SFDVKD come from the germline V gene. V was clipped by 3 bases and J by 6 bases; unmatched bases: 13.

The chain links TRBV6-5 to TRBJ2-1, with TRBD2 identical over 12 bases. The germline gives CDR1 MNHEY, CDR2 SVGAGI. CDR3 length: 15 residues. With 7 bases clipped from V and 8 bases from J, the junction kept 9 bases outside the gene matches. The CDR3 DNA follows: TGTGCCAGCACCAACCCTAGCGGGGGGGTGTATGAGCAGTTCTTC. This translates into CASTNPSGGVYEQFF.

The CDR3 nucleotides are TGTGCCAGCTCCCCTGAGGCAGAGACCCAGTACTTC. This translates into CASSPEAETQYF. This sequence joins TRBV18 and TRBJ2-5; D remains ambiguous. Germline-derived CDR1 and CDR2 are KGHSH and LQKENI. The V and J ends lost 6 bases and 4 bases respectively, with 9 bases between them. The CDR3 contains 12 residues.

The chain combines TRBV7-8 with TRBJ1-1; 7 bases agree with TRBD1. Losses at the gene ends were 6 bases for V and 2 bases for J; bases not matched to a gene: 6. This CDR3 spans 14 amino acids. Germline lookup yields CDR1 SGHVS and CDR2 FQNEAQ. CDR3 loop: CASRETGANTEAFF. DNA of the CDR3: TGTGCCAGCAGAGAAACAGGGGCTAACACTGAAGCTTTCTTT. The whole variable domain, filled in from reference TRBV7-8 and TRBJ1-1, reads GAGVSQSPRYKVAKRGQDVALRCDPISGHVSLFWYQQALGQGPEFLTYFQNEAQLDKSGLPSDRFFAERPEGSVSTLKIQRTQQEDSAVYLCASRETGANTEAFFGQGTRLTVV.

The rearrangement joins TRBV2 to TRBJ2-7; the match to TRBD2 covers 12 bases. Germline CDR1 reads SNHLY; CDR2 reads FYNNEI. The CDR3 length is 18 residues. Trimming took 7 bases from V and 0 from J; bases not matched to a gene: 13. The CDR3 spells CASTMNALAGGRSYEQYF. As DNA, the CDR3 is TGTGCCAGCACTATGAACGCCCTAGCGGGGGGGCGCTCCTACGAGCAGTACTTC.

This clone was counted between two and nine times. The chain has TRBV21-1 and TRBJ1-2; the table gives TRBD1 as D, unverified against the DNA. TRBV21-1 is designated a pseudogene. The CDR3 covers 14 residues. DNA for the CDR3: TGTGCCAGCAGCAAAGAGTTGGCAGGGCGAGGCTACACCTTC. Its protein is CASSKELAGRGYTF.

V is TRBV10-3 and J is TRBJ2-3; 9 nucleotides line up with TRBD2. Germline trimming cut 7 bases from V and 2 bases from J; bases unmatched to any gene: 4. The CDR3 covers 14 residues. CDR1 is ENHRY and CDR2 is SYGVKD in the germline V gene. The CDR3 DNA follows: TGTGCCATCAAGGAGCGGGGGGACACAGATACGCAGTATTTT. This translates into CAIKERGDTDTQYF.